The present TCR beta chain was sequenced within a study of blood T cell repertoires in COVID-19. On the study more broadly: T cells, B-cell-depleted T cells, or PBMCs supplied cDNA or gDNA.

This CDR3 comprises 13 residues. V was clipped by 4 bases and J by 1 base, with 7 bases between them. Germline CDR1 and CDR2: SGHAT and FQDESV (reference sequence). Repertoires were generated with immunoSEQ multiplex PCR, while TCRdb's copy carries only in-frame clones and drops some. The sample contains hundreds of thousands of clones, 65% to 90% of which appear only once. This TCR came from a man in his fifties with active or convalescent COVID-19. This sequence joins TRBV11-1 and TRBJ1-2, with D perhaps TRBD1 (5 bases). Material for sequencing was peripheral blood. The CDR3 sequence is CASSSRDNYGYTF. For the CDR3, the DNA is TGTGCCAGCAGCTCCAGGGATAACTATGGCTACACCTTC.